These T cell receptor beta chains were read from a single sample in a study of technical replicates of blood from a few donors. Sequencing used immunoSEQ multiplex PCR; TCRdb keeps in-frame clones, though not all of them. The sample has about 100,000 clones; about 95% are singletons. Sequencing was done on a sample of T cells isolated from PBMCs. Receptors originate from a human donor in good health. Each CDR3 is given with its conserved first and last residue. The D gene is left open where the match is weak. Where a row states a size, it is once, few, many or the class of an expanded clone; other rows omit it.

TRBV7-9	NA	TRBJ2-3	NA	CASSFPPVTDTQYF	TGTGCCAGCAGCTTTCCCCCCGTCACAGATACGCAGTATTTT
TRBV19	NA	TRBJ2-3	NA	CASRVAPTDTQYF	TGTGCCAGTAGAGTGGCCCCCACAGATACGCAGTATTTT
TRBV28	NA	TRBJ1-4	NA	CASSYLDTDNEKLFF	TGTGCCAGCAGTTACCTGGACACTGATAATGAAAAACTGTTTTTT
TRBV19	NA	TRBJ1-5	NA	CASSLGLGQHF	TGTGCCAGTAGTTTGGGACTGGGCCAGCATTTT
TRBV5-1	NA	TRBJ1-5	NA	CASCGSGVLLESNQPQHF	TGCGCCAGCTGCGGATCGGGGGTGCTACTGGAAAGCAATCAGCCCCAGCATTTT
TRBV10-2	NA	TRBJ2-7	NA	CASRGGTNSYEQYF	TGCGCCAGCAGGGGGGGGACAAACTCCTACGAGCAGTACTTC
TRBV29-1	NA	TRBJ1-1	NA	CSVEEIGVNTEAFF	TGCAGCGTTGAAGAAATAGGGGTGAACACTGAAGCTTTCTTT
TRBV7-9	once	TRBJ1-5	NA	CASSLAGDSNQPQHF	TGTGCCAGCAGCTTAGCCGGGGATAGCAATCAGCCCCAGCATTTT
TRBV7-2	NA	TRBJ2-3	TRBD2	CASSNSGSRADTQYF	TGTGCCAGCAGCAATAGCGGGAGTCGGGCAGATACGCAGTATTTT
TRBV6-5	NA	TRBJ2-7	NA	CASSFRDTYEQYF	TGTGCCAGCAGCTTCAGGGACACCTACGAGCAGTACTTC
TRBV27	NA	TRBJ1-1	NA	CASSPAGSTEAFF	TGTGCCAGCAGCCCTGCGGGGAGCACTGAAGCTTTCTTT
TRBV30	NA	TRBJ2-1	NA	CAWISDGKYNEQFF	TGTGCCTGGATATCGGACGGGAAATACAATGAGCAGTTCTTC
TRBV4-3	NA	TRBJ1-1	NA	CASSQVLFYEAFF	TGCGCCAGCAGCCAAGTTTTATTCTATGAAGCTTTCTTT
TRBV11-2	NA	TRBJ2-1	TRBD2	CASSLENWGSGIGNEQFF	TGTGCCAGCAGCTTAGAAAACTGGGGGAGCGGGATCGGCAATGAGCAGTTCTTC
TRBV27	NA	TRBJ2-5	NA	CASRPLSGVETQYF	TGTGCCAGCAGACCCCTCTCGGGGGTCGAGACCCAGTACTTC
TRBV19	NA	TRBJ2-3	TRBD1	CASSPVGTGNTDTQYF	TGTGCCAGTAGTCCTGTAGGGACAGGGAACACAGATACGCAGTATTTT
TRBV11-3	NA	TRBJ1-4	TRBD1	CASSQTFGTGHLNEKLFF	TGTGCCAGCAGCCAGACCTTCGGGACAGGTCACCTTAATGAAAAACTGTTTTTT
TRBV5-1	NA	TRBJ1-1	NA	CASSLAGYDTEAFF	TGCGCCAGCAGCTTGGCAGGGTACGACACTGAAGCTTTCTTT
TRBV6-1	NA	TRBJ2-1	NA	CASSSIQANEQFF	TGTGCCAGCAGTTCTATACAGGCGAATGAGCAGTTCTTC
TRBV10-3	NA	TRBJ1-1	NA	CAISSTREDTEAFF	TGTGCCATCAGTTCGACCAGGGAGGACACTGAAGCTTTCTTT
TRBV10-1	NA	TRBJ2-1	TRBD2	CASSGSGGPYNEQFF	TGCGCCAGCAGTGGGAGCGGGGGCCCCTACAATGAGCAGTTCTTC
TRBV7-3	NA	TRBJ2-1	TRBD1	CASSLLTGGTNEQFF	TGTGCCAGCAGCTTACTGACAGGGGGGACCAATGAGCAGTTCTTC
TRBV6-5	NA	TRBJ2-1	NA	CASSYPHQEQFF	TGTGCCAGCAGTTACCCCCATCAGGAGCAGTTCTTC
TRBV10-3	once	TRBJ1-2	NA	CAISVGGTYTF	TGTGCCATCAGTGTAGGGGGAACCTACACCTTC
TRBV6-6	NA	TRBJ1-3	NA	CASGRGTGNTIYF	TGTGCCAGCGGCCGGGGAACTGGAAACACCATATATTTT
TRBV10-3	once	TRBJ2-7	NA	CAIKSGNTYEQYF	TGTGCCATCAAATCAGGGAACACCTACGAGCAGTACTTC
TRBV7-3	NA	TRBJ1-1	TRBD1	CASSLDRVNTEAFF	TGTGCCAGCAGCTTAGACAGGGTGAACACTGAAGCTTTCTTT
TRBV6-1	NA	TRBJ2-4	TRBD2	CASSGGRAGGAIQYF	TGTGCCAGCAGTGGGGGGAGAGCGGGAGGGGCCATTCAGTACTTC
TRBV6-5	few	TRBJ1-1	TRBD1	CASSPDRIEAFF	TGTGCCAGCAGTCCGGACAGGATTGAAGCTTTCTTT
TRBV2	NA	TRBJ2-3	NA	CASRFTDTQYF	TGTGCCAGCCGTTTCACAGATACGCAGTATTTT
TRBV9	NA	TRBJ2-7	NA	CASSAYGAGEQYF	TGTGCCAGCAGCGCCTATGGGGCAGGCGAGCAGTACTTC
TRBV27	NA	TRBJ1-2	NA	CASSLFYGSDLPGYTF	TGTGCCAGCAGTTTATTTTACGGCAGCGACCTACCCGGCTACACCTTC
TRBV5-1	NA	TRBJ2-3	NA	CASSLGAAGGTDTQYF	TGCGCCAGCAGCTTGGGAGCGGCAGGTGGCACAGATACGCAGTATTTT
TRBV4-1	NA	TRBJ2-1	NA	CASSQAIYNEQFF	TGCGCCAGCAGCCAAGCTATATACAATGAGCAGTTCTTC
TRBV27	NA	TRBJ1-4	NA	CASSFMGGNEKLFF	TGTGCCAGCAGTTTCATGGGAGGGAATGAAAAACTGTTTTTT
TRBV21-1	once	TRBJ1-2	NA	CASSTSGTGTYGYTF	TGTGCCAGCAGCACCTCCGGGACAGGTACCTATGGCTACACCTTC
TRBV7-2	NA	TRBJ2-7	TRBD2	CASSKYRDYSRAYEQYF	TGTGCCAGCAGCAAGTATAGGGACTACTCTAGGGCCTACGAGCAGTACTTC
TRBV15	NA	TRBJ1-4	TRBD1	CATSGFLSGGLYEKLFF	TGTGCCACCAGCGGATTCCTATCAGGGGGACTCTACGAAAAACTGTTTTTT
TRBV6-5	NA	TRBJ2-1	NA	CASSAGYNEQFF	TGTGCCAGCAGCGCAGGTTACAATGAGCAGTTCTTC
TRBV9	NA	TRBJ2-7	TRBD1	CASAAGQGFLYEQYF	TGTGCCAGCGCCGCGGGACAGGGGTTTTTGTACGAGCAGTACTTC
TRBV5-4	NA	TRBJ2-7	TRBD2	CASSLFSGRTPYEQYF	TGTGCCAGCAGCTTGTTTAGCGGGAGGACTCCCTACGAGCAGTACTTC
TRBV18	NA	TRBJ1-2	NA	CASQQGEGYGYTF	TGTGCCAGCCAACAAGGGGAGGGCTATGGCTACACCTTC
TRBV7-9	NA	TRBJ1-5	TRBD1	CASSRTGLNQPQHF	TGTGCCAGCAGCCGGACAGGGCTCAATCAGCCCCAGCATTTT
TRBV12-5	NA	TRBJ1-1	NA	CASGIQGNTEAFF	TGTGCTAGTGGTATACAGGGCAACACTGAAGCTTTCTTT
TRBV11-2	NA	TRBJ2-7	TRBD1	CASSLAGQGGSYEQYF	TGTGCCAGCAGCTTAGCCGGACAGGGTGGCTCCTACGAGCAGTACTTC
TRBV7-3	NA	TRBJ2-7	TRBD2	CASSLSSGNSYEQYF	TGTGCCAGCAGCTTAAGTAGCGGGAACTCCTACGAGCAGTACTTC